This T cell receptor beta chain was found in a study of blood T cell repertoires in COVID-19. Study in general: Acute-phase and convalescent COVID-19 samples originated in the United States, Italy and Spain. In each case, the material was cDNA or gDNA derived from T cells, B-cell-depleted T cells, or PBMCs.

Germline V gives CDR1 WSHSY, CDR2 SAAADI. CDR3 size: 17 residues. V lost 0 bases and J lost 0, with 12 bases in between. Per the authors' pipeline: Reference gene primer amplification gave nucleated cell count estimates. Clones were read by immunoSEQ multiplex PCR, and TCRdb kept only the in-frame ones, dropping some. Clone size and V and J calls were adopted from that table, with D and trimming inferred from the DNA. The table has around 260,000 clones, about 89% seen once; the top ten hold 1.5%. The receptor comes from a woman aged 40-49 years who had recovered from COVID-19. The rearrangement links TRBV10-2 to TRBJ1-5; D gene uncertain. Sequencing used peripheral blood. The CDR3 DNA sequence: TGCGCCAGCAGTGAGTCGAGCGGCTCTAATAGCAATCAGCCCCAGCATTTT. Its translation is CASSESSGSNSNQPQHF.